This TCR beta chain is from a study of cytomegalovirus exposure and HLA in healthy donors. Overall study results and limits: Later analysis showed most CMV-associated TCR beta chains appearing HLA-restricted. The study dropped some indistinguishable V segments, TRBV6-2 and TRBV6-3 among them.

Comment on this clone: What it binds is unknown.

This CDR3 region has 17 residues. CDR1 is ENHRY and CDR2 is SYGVKD in the germline V gene. V was pared by 0 bases and J by 3 bases, with 6 bases of the junction left unmatched. PCR employed 60 Vbeta and 13 Jbeta primers. Sequenced by immunoSEQ multiplex PCR; TCRdb stores in-frame clones only, minus some. The sample lists hundreds of thousands of clones; 70% to 85% were seen once. The chain links TRBV10-3 to TRBJ2-3, with 10 bases aligning to TRBD2. The sequenced sample consisted of PBMCs. This TCR was recovered from a woman between 40 and 50 years old in good health and CMV-seronegative. The CDR3 nucleotides are TGTGCCATCAGTGAGTCGGTAGCGGGGGGTTGGACAGATACGCAGTATTTT. Translated, it gives CAISESVAGGWTDTQYF.